Each of the 10 T cell receptor beta chains below was sequenced from the same sample in a study of CD8+ T cells in alopecia areata. The sequencing template was cDNA reverse transcribed from extracted RNA. Assay used: immunoSEQ multiplex PCR; TCRdb lists only in-frame clones, some missing. Observed in the sample are under 350,000 clones, none of them singletons. Cells from pooled cutaneous lymph nodes were sorted by CD4, CD8alpha, NKG2D, NKG2ACE and other markers. Sequencing was performed on CD4+ T cells sorted from a lymph node. The receptors here all came from a C3H/HeJ mouse with alopecia areata. These mice share the MHC haplotype H2-k.

This clone has just a few counts. Germline and genes: mouse. The CDR3 goes on 4 residues after the read ends, and that part is filled in from the germline J gene. The chain has TRBV13-1 and TRBJ2-4; 9 positions agree with TRBD2. CDR3 length: 13 residues. Germline-derived CDR1 and CDR2 are NSHNY and SYGAGN. The covered CDR3 bases are TGTGCCAGCAGTGGGACTGGGGATAAC. Protein sequence: CASSGTGDN. The CDR3, in full, reads CASSGTGDNTLYF.

In regard to this clone: The gene names here belong to mouse. This sample also contains other DNA sequences that code for the same CDR3. The CDR3 region is CASSIRGANTEVFF. The sequenced CDR3 bases are TGTGCCAGCAGTATAAGGGGAGCAAACACA. The rearrangement uses TRBV19 and TRBJ1-1; D is possibly TRBD1 (5 bases). The sequenced fragment ends 4 residues before the CDR3 boundary, so the rest is inferred from the germline J gene. Trimming took 1 base from V and 0 from J, leaving 7 bases between them. CDR1 is FNHDT and CDR2 is SITEND in the germline V gene (reference sequence). The CDR3 is 14 amino acids. Based on the CDR3 plus reference TRBV19 and TRBJ1-1, the full variable domain is GGIITQTPKFLIGQEGQKLTLKCQQNFNHDTMYWYRQDSGKGLRLIYYSITENDLQKGDLSEGYDASREKKSSFSLTVTSAQKNEMAVFLCASSIRGANTEVFFGKGTRLTVV.

This clone was recorded a few times. Gene names are mouse gene names. The sequenced fragment ends 4 residues before the CDR3 boundary, so the rest is inferred from the germline J gene. The rearrangement joins TRBV17 to TRBJ2-1; 12 bases align to TRBD2. The germline V gene has CDR1 MNHDT and CDR2 YYDKIL. With 2 bases clipped from V and 4 bases from J, the junction kept 6 bases outside the gene matches. The CDR3 loop spans 17 amino acids. The CDR3 here is CASSRFDWGGAYAEQFF. The CDR3 bases that were read are TGTGCTAGCAGTAGATTTGACTGGGGGGGCGCTTATGCT.

This clone was observed a handful of times. The genes and germline here are from mouse. The CDR3 goes on 4 residues after the read ends, and that part is filled in from the germline J gene. Distinct nucleotide sequences in the sample also encode this CDR3. The gene calls are TRBV1 and TRBJ2-1, with unresolved D. From germline, CDR1 is NSQYPW and CDR2 LRSPGD (reference sequence). V was pared by 0 bases and J by 4 bases, with 4 bases between. CDR3 length equals 13 residues. The CDR3 loop is CTCSADRYAEQFF. The DNA read from the CDR3 is TGCACCTGCAGTGCAGACAGGTATGCT.

As concerns this clone: Genes and germline come from the mouse. With the read ending 4 residues before the CDR3 end, the germline J gene is used to fill in that end. The rearrangement links TRBV1 to TRBJ2-2, with a possible D match to TRBD2 (6 bases). Per germline, CDR1 NSQYPW and CDR2 LRSPGD (reference sequence). This CDR3 comprises 14 residues. Trimming removed 4 bases at V and 1 base at J, with 7 bases between. CDR3 bases read: TGCACCTGCAGTGAACTGGGAAACACCGGG. Its protein is CTCSELGNTG. From start to end, the CDR3 is CTCSELGNTGQLYF.

Concerning this clone: The gene names here belong to mouse. The read is 3 residues too short to cover the CDR3 end, so that end is filled in from the germline J gene. The chain joins TRBV1 to TRBJ1-6, with 10 bases matching TRBD1. TRBJ1-6 belongs to the ORF category, with a function that is uncertain. Germline-derived CDR1 and CDR2 are NSQYPW and LRSPGD (reference sequence). V lost 4 bases and J lost 7; bases outside the gene matches: 4. CDR3 size: 15 residues. Partial CDR3 DNA: TGCACCTGCAGTGGGACAGGGGGAGGGAATTCGCCC. It yields the protein CTCSGTGGGNSP. In full, the CDR3 is CTCSGTGGGNSPLYF.

As concerns this clone: The gene symbols are mouse symbols. The CDR3 is cut off 4 residues early in the read; its end comes from the germline J gene. The V gene is TRBV13-1, the J gene TRBJ2-7, with 11 bases lining up with TRBD2. The germline V gene encodes CDR1 NSHNY and CDR2 SYGAGN. The CDR3 is made up of 14 amino acids. The DNA read from the CDR3 is TGTGCCAGCAGTGAGAGGGACTGGGGGTAT. Amino acids: CASSERDWGY. The full CDR3 protein reads CASSERDWGYEQYF.

This clone came up many times. The genes and germline here are from mouse. The CDR3 end lies 4 residues beyond the end of the read and is filled in from the germline J gene. The same CDR3 can be traced to other DNA sequences in this sample. The genes are TRBV17 and TRBJ2-5; D is possibly TRBD2 (7 bases). Germline V lookup: CDR1 MNHDT, CDR2 YYDKIL. The length of the CDR3 is 14 residues. Trimming stripped 3 bases from V and 1 base from J, with 8 bases between. The CDR3 spells CASSRGGDQDTQYF. The sequenced part of the CDR3 DNA is TGTGCTAGCAGTAGGGGGGGCGACCAAGAC.

This clone was observed a few times. Gene labels here are mouse ones. The read is 4 residues too short to cover the CDR3 end, so that end is filled in from the germline J gene. This chain connects TRBV13-3 to TRBJ2-3; 7 nucleotides match TRBD1. Per germline, CDR1 NNHDY and CDR2 SYVADS. The CDR3 is 13 residues long. The CDR3 sequence: CASSPTGVETLYF. Incomplete CDR3 DNA: TGTGCCAGCAGCCCCACAGGGGTAGAA.

This clone turned up a few times. Gene names are the mouse ones. The read falls 3 residues short of the CDR3 end, and the missing part is taken from the germline J gene. The sample holds other DNA sequences that translate to the same CDR3. This rearrangement joins TRBV13-1 to TRBJ1-6; a possible D gene is TRBD1 (5 bases). TRBJ1-6 is filed as an ORF, its function uncertain. CDR3 length equals 14 residues. V was pared by 2 bases and J by 7 bases, with 10 bases between. The germline CDR1 and CDR2 sequences are NSHNY and SYGAGN. The CDR3 DNA, read in part, is TGTGCCAGCAGTGAGCAGGGTGGGAATTCGCCC. Translating gives CASSEQGGNSP. The CDR3 reads in full as CASSEQGGNSPLYF.